These 24 T cell receptor beta chains were sequenced from one sample in a study of pediatric ulcerative colitis. One to two pinch biopsies were taken from the rectum during colonoscopy. The assay was immunoSEQ multiplex PCR, and TCRdb's table has in-frame clones only and misses some. The data show around 20,000 clones, with 74% seen just once and roughly 6.6% held by the top ten. The source material was gut tissue. The receptor set was obtained from a boy aged 10-17 years with moderate ulcerative colitis.

A few counts support this clone. This chain's CDR3 is CLTYRVEKNEAFF. DNA of the CDR3: TGCTTGACCTACAGGGTGGAAAAGAATGAAGCTTTCTTT. The chain links TRBV29-1 to TRBJ1-1; TRBD1 might be the D (6 bases). Germline lookup yields CDR1 SQVTM and CDR2 ANQGSEA. The CDR3 runs to 13 residues.

V usage is TRBV5-1 and J usage is TRBJ2-5, with D maybe TRBD1 (5 bases). Germline assignment: CDR1 SGHRS and CDR2 YFSETQ. This CDR3 is 14 amino acids long. Between the trimmed V and J ends, which lost 2 bases and 2 bases, there was a span of 10 bases. CDR3 coding DNA: TGCGCCAGCAGCTTACAGGATCTGCAAGAGACCCAGTACTTC. Translation: CASSLQDLQETQYF.

A single count supports this clone. This rearrangement joins TRBV29-1 to TRBJ2-4; a weak D match, TRBD2 (5 bases). Germline values: CDR1 SQVTM, CDR2 ANQGSEA. This CDR3 has 13 residues. Trimming removed 3 bases at V and 9 bases at J, with 15 bases between. CDR3 in amino acids: CSVESRGIGIQYF. The CDR3 nucleotides read TGCAGCGTTGAGTCACGAGGGATTGGCATTCAGTACTTC.

This clone turned up a few times. V gene TRBV6-4 combines with J gene TRBJ1-5, with D perhaps TRBD1 (5 bases). The CDR3 sequence is 13 residues long. Germline V gene data show CDR1 as MRHNA and CDR2 as SNTAGT. V was shortened by 4 bases and J by 6 bases, with 10 bases between the two germline ends. The DNA for the CDR3 is TGTGCCAGCAGTGCCAAAAGGGGTCAGCCCCAGCATTTT. Protein product: CASSAKRGQPQHF.

The chain joins TRBV4-2 to TRBJ2-1; D is ambiguous. The CDR3 has 14 residues. The germline gives CDR1 LGHNA, CDR2 YNFKEQ. Trimming cost V 4 bases and J 6 bases, with 13 bases left between them. CDR3 region: CASSLSRAFNEQFF. The CDR3 DNA reads as TGTGCCAGCAGCCTCAGCAGAGCGTTCAATGAGCAGTTCTTC.

The chain has TRBV15 and TRBJ1-2; 11 bases are shared with TRBD1. This CDR3 is 15 amino acids long. From germline, CDR1 is LNHNV and CDR2 YYDKDF (reference sequence). V lost 3 bases, J lost 7 bases, and 7 bases stayed unmatched. The CDR3 sequence is CATSRARDRGTGYTF. In nucleotides, the CDR3 is TGTGCCACCAGCAGGGCCAGGGACAGGGGGACTGGCTACACCTTC. The whole variable domain, filled in from reference TRBV15 and TRBJ1-2, reads DAMVIQNPRYQVTQFGKPVTLSCSQTLNHNVMYWYQQKSSQAPKLLFHYYDKDFNNEADTPDNFQSRRPNTSFCFLDIRSPGLGDTAMYLCATSRARDRGTGYTFGSGTRLTVV.

The chain has TRBV18 and TRBJ1-2, with D possibly being TRBD1 (5 bases). Trimming left V 2 bases short and J 4 bases short, with 8 bases between. The CDR3 loop spans 13 amino acids. Germline V gene data show CDR1 as KGHSH and CDR2 as LQKENI. Written as DNA, the CDR3 is TGTGCCAGCTCACCAGGGACCGCCTATGGCTACACCTTC. Protein sequence: CASSPGTAYGYTF.

This CDR3 reads CASRPPTSHNEQFF. The CDR3 region has the DNA TGTGCCAGCAGGCCCCCAACTAGTCACAATGAGCAGTTCTTC. The gene calls are TRBV7-9 and TRBJ2-1; TRBD2 might be the D (5 bases). The V end lost 6 bases, the J end lost 5 bases, and 14 bases lay between the germline ends. The CDR3 consists of 14 residues. CDR1 is SEHNR and CDR2 is FQNEAQ in the germline V gene (reference sequence).

This sequence joins TRBV5-1 and TRBJ2-5; the match to TRBD2 covers 14 bases. The V gene's germline CDR1 is SGHRS and CDR2 YFSETQ. The ends lost 4 bases at V and 1 base at J; junction bases unmatched: 3. This CDR3 spans 16 amino acids. Here the CDR3 DNA reads TGCGCCAGCAGCCCGGGGACTAGCGGGGGCCAAGAGACCCAGTACTTC. Residues: CASSPGTSGGQETQYF.

This clone is a singleton in its sample. This chain joins TRBV11-2 and TRBJ2-7; 7 bases fit TRBD2. The CDR3 totals 14 residues. V shed 1 base, J shed 5 bases, and the junction held 5 bases outside the gene matches. Germline V gene lookup returns CDR1 SGHAT and CDR2 FQNNGV. CDR3: CASSLALAVHEQYF. CDR3 in DNA: TGTGCCAGCAGCTTAGCCCTAGCGGTCCACGAGCAGTACTTC.

This clone was counted a few times. The chain combines TRBV5-4 with TRBJ2-7, with D uncertain. CDR3 length: 14 amino acids. V gave up 4 bases and J gave up 6 bases, with 17 bases separating them. Germline V gene data show CDR1 as SGHNT and CDR2 as YYREEE (reference sequence). CDR3 nucleotide sequence: TGTGCCAGCAGCCTTCAGAGGATTGATTCCGAGCAGTACTTC. Translating it yields CASSLQRIDSEQYF.

The gene calls are TRBV4-2 and TRBJ1-4, with 9 bases fitting TRBD1. The V gene's germline CDR1 is LGHNA and CDR2 YNFKEQ. Trimming took 1 base from V and 6 from J; bases not matched to a gene: 9. The CDR3 length is 17 residues. The CDR3 region is CASSQVGQGLTDEKLFF. CDR3 bases: TGTGCCAGCAGCCAAGTGGGACAGGGTCTTACGGATGAAAAACTGTTTTTT.

The J gene is TRBJ1-2, the V gene TRBV18; D not resolved. The CDR3 totals 12 residues. Trimming removed 6 bases from V and 6 bases from J, with 11 bases in between. The germline V gene encodes CDR1 KGHSH and CDR2 LQKENI. In DNA, the CDR3 is TGTGCCAGCTCCCCTCAGGAGGATGGCTACACCTTC. Residues: CASSPQEDGYTF.

The J gene is TRBJ2-1, the V gene TRBV19; no definite D call. The CDR3 consists of 15 residues. Germline V gives CDR1 LNHDA, CDR2 SQIVND (reference sequence). Trimming stripped 6 bases from V and 2 bases from J, with 14 bases between. The CDR3 DNA reads as TGTGCCAGTAGGAGTTTAGCAAGGACCTACAATGAGCAGTTCTTC. This encodes CASRSLARTYNEQFF.

V usage is TRBV6-4 and J usage is TRBJ2-3, with D unresolved. Trimming shortened V by 6 bases and J by 6 bases, and 19 bases separated the two germline ends. CDR3 length equals 15 residues. Germline assignment: CDR1 MRHNA and CDR2 SNTAGT. The DNA of the CDR3 is TGTGCCAGCAGACAAACAGTCGATGGCTCCGATACGCAGTATTTT. Protein sequence: CASRQTVDGSDTQYF.

The V call is TRBV25-1, the J call TRBJ1-2; perhaps TRBD1 as D (5 bases). The CDR3 loop spans 13 amino acids. Germline CDR1 is MGHDK and CDR2 is SYGVNS. V dropped 4 bases and J dropped 4 bases, with 10 bases sitting between them. The CDR3 region has the DNA TGTGCCAGCAGTGTCGACAGCCGCTATGGCTACACCTTC. Translated, it gives CASSVDSRYGYTF.

V usage is TRBV6-6 and J usage is TRBJ1-5, with D possibly matching TRBD1 (5 bases). Germline V gene sequence: CDR1 MNHNY, CDR2 SVGAGI (reference sequence). Between the trimmed V and J ends, which lost 4 bases and 1 base, there was a span of 11 bases. This CDR3 has 15 residues. The CDR3 spells CASSSQGASNQPQHF. The CDR3 bases are TGTGCCAGCAGTTCCCAGGGCGCAAGCAATCAGCCCCAGCATTTT.

This clone was picked up a small number of times. This rearrangement joins TRBV10-1 to TRBJ2-1, with a tentative D call TRBD1 (7 bases). Looked up from germline, CDR1 is WNHNN and CDR2 is SYGVQD (reference sequence). The V gene lost 3 bases and the J gene lost 9 bases, with 15 bases spanning the gap. The CDR3 spans 14 residues. The CDR3 region has the DNA TGCGCCAGCAGTGACGACAGGGAGGTATCTGAGCAGTTCTTC. Translated, it gives CASSDDREVSEQFF.

This clone was recorded once. The J gene is TRBJ2-3, the V gene TRBV25-1; D unresolved. In germline, CDR1 is MGHDK, CDR2 SYGVNS. V was pared by 3 bases and J by 5 bases, with 3 bases between. This CDR3 is 11 amino acids long. The CDR3 spells CASSEGDTQYF. In DNA, the CDR3 is TGTGCCAGCAGTGAGGGAGATACGCAGTATTTT.

The V gene is TRBV6-1, the J gene TRBJ2-5; a weak D match, TRBD1 (5 bases). CDR1 MNHNS and CDR2 SASEGT come from the germline V gene. The ends were cut back, 10 bases at V and 2 bases at J, with 11 bases in the middle. There are 12 residues in the CDR3. CDR3 sequence reads: CAIRVTQETQYF. DNA of the CDR3: TGTGCCATCAGGGTGACACAAGAGACCCAGTACTTC.

The chain combines TRBV2 with TRBJ1-2; D is uncertain. Trimming removed 3 bases at V and 3 bases at J, with 14 bases between. Germline-derived CDR1 and CDR2 are SNHLY and FYNNEI. This CDR3 contains 15 residues. This CDR3 reads CASSETGTRHYGYTF. As DNA, the CDR3 is TGTGCCAGCAGTGAGACGGGAACTAGACACTATGGCTACACCTTC.

The chain is built from TRBV4-1 and TRBJ2-1; 10 bases line up with TRBD2. The CDR3 loop spans 15 amino acids. Germline V CDR1 and CDR2: MGHRA, YSYEKL. V was clipped by 0 bases and J by 12 bases; unmatched bases: 8. This CDR3 reads CASSQELAGDNGQFF. The CDR3, as DNA: TGCGCCAGCAGCCAAGAGCTAGCGGGGGACAACGGGCAGTTCTTC.

The J gene is TRBJ2-2, the V gene TRBV7-9; 7 positions match TRBD1. The CDR3 has 14 residues. Germline CDR1 SEHNR, CDR2 FQNEAQ (reference sequence). Unmatched junction bases numbered 5, after V lost 3 bases and J lost 7 bases. CDR3 sequence reads: CASSFNRGYGELFF. DNA for the CDR3: TGTGCCAGCAGCTTTAACAGGGGTTACGGGGAGCTGTTTTTT.

This rearrangement joins TRBV28 to TRBJ1-1; TRBD1 might be the D (5 bases). CDR1 and CDR2 (germline): MDHEN, SYDVKM. The CDR3 covers 16 residues. The V end lost 6 bases, the J end lost 1 base, and 18 bases lay between the germline ends. CDR3 DNA: TGTGCCAGCAGCCCCCGTTGGAGAGGGGCGAACACTGAAGCTTTCTTT. It yields the protein CASSPRWRGANTEAFF.